This paragraph covers one T cell receptor beta chain sequence. The data belong to a study of blood T cell repertoires in COVID-19. Study-level information: COVID-19 samples collected from the United States, Italy and Spain covered acute and convalescent phases. Nucleic acid was either cDNA or gDNA, and it came from T cells, B-cell-depleted T cells, or PBMCs.

CDR1 is LGHDT and CDR2 is YNNKEL in the germline V gene (reference sequence). V lost 1 base to trimming and J lost 1 base; unmatched junction nucleotides: 11. There are 19 residues in the CDR3. In the study's own analysis: By means of reference gene primer amplification, nucleated cell counts were estimated. Profiling relied on immunoSEQ multiplex PCR, and the TCRdb table lists in-frame clones only, not all of them. Clone size and the V and J calls come from that table; the DNA yielded D and trimming. The data show roughly 300,000 clones, about four fifths seen once. This TCR was recovered from a woman in her fifties or sixties with acute or convalescent COVID-19. Input material: peripheral blood. The chain combines TRBV3-1 (or the pseudogene TRBV3-2) with TRBJ2-2; 8 bases are a match to TRBD2. In DNA, the CDR3 is TGTGCCAGCAGCCAAGTCTTCGGGAGCGGGAGAGAGAACACCGGGGAGCTGTTTTTT. As protein: CASSQVFGSGRENTGELFF.